Shown below are 8 T cell receptor beta chains from a single sample sequenced in a study of T cell responses to AZD1222 COVID-19 vaccine. Clones were read by immunoSEQ multiplex PCR, and TCRdb kept only the in-frame ones, dropping some. The data contain over 130,000 clones, 80% to 95% of them seen just once; the ten biggest clones take up roughly 3.2%. Sequencing used peripheral blood, obtained 28 days after the second AZD1222 dose. The receptors here all came from an adult who received the AZD1222 COVID-19 vaccine.

This clone has a single count. The chain is built from TRBV12-3 or TRBV12-4 and TRBJ2-7; weak D call: TRBD1 (6 bases). This CDR3 is 13 amino acids long. Deletions cut 6 bases from V and 4 bases from J, with 13 bases between. CDR3: CASRFGGGYEQYF. CDR3 nucleotides: TGTGCCAGCAGATTTGGGGGCGGGTACGAGCAGTACTTC.

This clone was picked up one time. The chain uses TRBV10-3 and TRBJ2-4, with 9 bases identical to TRBD1. The germline V gene has CDR1 ENHRY and CDR2 SYGVKD. V lost 4 bases, J lost 6 bases, and 4 bases stayed unmatched. This CDR3 has 14 amino acids. CDR3 sequence: CAISGDRDGNIQYF. The CDR3 region has the DNA TGTGCCATCAGTGGGGACAGGGATGGAAACATTCAGTACTTC.

The CDR3 region is CASSDPRQVGQYNEQFF. CDR3 bases: TGTGCCAGCAGTGACCCCAGACAGGTAGGGCAATACAATGAGCAGTTCTTC. The chain couples TRBV2 to TRBJ2-1; weak D call: TRBD1 (6 bases). The germline V and J ends were trimmed by 3 bases and 4 bases, with 19 bases remaining between them. This CDR3 has 17 amino acids. Germline V gene sequence: CDR1 SNHLY, CDR2 FYNNEI.

The chain carries TRBV29-1 and TRBJ2-3; weak D call: TRBD2 (5 bases). Trimming left V 3 bases short and J 4 bases short, with 11 bases between. Germline V gene sequence: CDR1 SQVTM, CDR2 ANQGSEA. The CDR3 has 13 amino acids. The DNA of the CDR3 is TGCAGCGTTGATTTTTTGGGAGCAGATACGCAGTATTTT. This translates into CSVDFLGADTQYF.

This chain connects TRBV2 to TRBJ1-1; a possible D gene is TRBD1 (5 bases). V was clipped by 5 bases and J by 2 bases, with 15 bases between them. CDR1 is SNHLY, CDR2 FYNNEI, per germline. This CDR3 is 15 amino acids long. CDR3 DNA: TGTGCCAGCAGTTCCGGGACGCCAAGAAACACTGAAGCTTTCTTT. Translation gives CASSSGTPRNTEAFF.

The CDR3 loop reads CASSKGKTAMNTEAFF. The CDR3, as DNA: TGTGCCAGCAGCAAAGGTAAAACAGCCATGAACACTGAAGCTTTCTTT. The genes are TRBV21-1 and TRBJ1-1; no DNA check was done on the table's D call, TRBD1. TRBV21-1 is deemed a pseudogene. CDR3 length: 16 amino acids.

This rearrangement joins TRBV3-1 (or the pseudogene TRBV3-2) to TRBJ2-7; TRBD2 matches at 11 bases. J lost 0 bases, V lost 2 bases, and 3 bases had no gene match. Germline CDR1 and CDR2: LGHDT and YNNKEL (reference sequence). This CDR3 has 16 residues. Here the CDR3 reads CASSQPTSGVSYEQYF. The CDR3 region has the DNA TGTGCCAGCAGCCAACCGACTAGCGGGGTCTCCTACGAGCAGTACTTC.

This chain links TRBV2 with TRBJ1-4, with a tentative D call TRBD1 (6 bases). Germline loops: CDR1 SNHLY, CDR2 FYNNEI. The length of the CDR3 is 15 residues. With 7 bases removed from V and 6 bases from J, the gap between germline ends came to 18 bases. Written as DNA, the CDR3 is TGTGCCAGCATCCGAAGGGGGGAACTGGATGAAAAACTGTTTTTT. Translated, it gives CASIRRGELDEKLFF.